A single sample is the source of the 6 T cell receptor beta chains below, sequenced in a study of blood T cell repertoires in COVID-19. Sequencing used immunoSEQ multiplex PCR; TCRdb keeps in-frame clones, though not all of them. The table includes 380,000 or so clones, roughly 77% detected once. Sequencing used peripheral blood. The receptors shown here come from a human donor with acute or convalescent COVID-19. The donor label of this sample is uncertain.

The chain combines TRBV28 with TRBJ2-3; perhaps TRBD2 as D (6 bases). CDR3 size: 14 residues. The germline CDR1 and CDR2 sequences are MDHEN and SYDVKM. V was clipped by 6 bases and J by 6 bases, with 16 bases between them. The CDR3 DNA reads as TGTGCCAGCAGGCCTACGGGGGAGGCGGATACGCAGTATTTT. It encodes CASRPTGEADTQYF.

This chain links TRBV19 with TRBJ1-1, with 10 bases aligning to TRBD1. This CDR3 contains 17 residues. Trimming cost V 9 bases and J 0 bases; bases outside gene matches: 13. CDR1 is LNHDA, CDR2 SQIVND, per germline (reference sequence). The CDR3 sequence is CASQKGTGAWVNTEAFF. DNA for the CDR3: TGTGCCAGCCAAAAGGGGACAGGGGCTTGGGTGAACACTGAAGCTTTCTTT.

This clone was recorded once. This chain joins TRBV5-6 and TRBJ2-5, with 8 nucleotides matching TRBD2. This CDR3 region has 17 residues. V dropped 3 bases and J dropped 5; count of bases not matched to a gene: 15. Germline CDR1 and CDR2: SGHDT and YYEEEE. DNA of the CDR3: TGTGCCAGCAGCTCGGCCCCCCGACTAGCGTGGAGGGAGACCCAGTACTTC. Translating gives CASSSAPRLAWRETQYF. The full variable domain, completed using reference TRBV5-6 and TRBJ2-5, is DAGVTQSPTHLIKTRGQQVTLRCSPKSGHDTVSWYQQALGQGPQFIFQYYEEEERQRGNFPDRFSGHQFPNYSSELNVNALLLGDSALYLCASSSAPRLAWRETQYFGPGTRLLVL.

This clone was detected only a few times. This chain connects TRBV4-1 to TRBJ2-7; 7 positions match TRBD1. Per the germline V gene, CDR1 is MGHRA and CDR2 is YSYEKL. The CDR3 covers 14 residues. Unmatched junction bases numbered 7, after V lost 2 bases and J lost 6 bases. The CDR3 loop reads CASSQPLRGPEQYF. The CDR3 bases are TGCGCCAGCAGCCAACCCCTTAGGGGGCCCGAGCAGTACTTC.

The J gene is TRBJ2-5, the V gene TRBV18; TRBD1 aligns across 8 bases. Germline trimming cut 6 bases from V and 5 bases from J; bases unmatched to any gene: 8. Germline values: CDR1 KGHSH, CDR2 LQKENI. The CDR3 length is 14 residues. CDR3 protein: CASSTHRGYETQYF. The CDR3 DNA follows: TGTGCCAGCTCGACCCACAGGGGGTATGAGACCCAGTACTTC.

The chain couples TRBV5-6 to TRBJ1-5; D perhaps matches TRBD1 (5 bases). The CDR3 runs to 15 residues. The germline V gene encodes CDR1 SGHDT and CDR2 YYEEEE. Trimming took off 2 bases at V and 3 bases at J, with 12 bases between the two ends. The CDR3 nucleotides are TGTGCCAGCAGCTTCCAAGACAGAATCAATCAGCCCCAGCATTTT. Residues: CASSFQDRINQPQHF.